These 4 T cell receptor beta chains originate from one sample sequenced in a study of T cells expressing NK-cell markers. TCRdb re-called the 5' RACE reads; every CDR3 protein appears as one record, without DNA. The repertoire table contains about 410,000 distinct CDR3 sequences. The sequenced sample was blood T cells: a sorted CD56 or NKG2C T cell subset, CD4+ or CD8+ T cells, or bulk PBMC T cells (not recorded which). These receptor sequences come from a woman aged 50 to 65 in good health.

The rearrangement links TRBV19 to TRBJ2-5; the D gene TCRdb calls, TRBD2, cannot be checked with no DNA. CDR1 and CDR2 (germline): LNHDA, SQIVND (reference sequence). This CDR3 comprises 15 residues. CDR3 residues: CASSILAGGMETQYF.

The rearrangement links TRBV6-5 to TRBJ2-2; with no DNA, the TCRdb D assignment of TRBD1 cannot be verified. Germline V gene sequence: CDR1 MNHEY, CDR2 SVGAGI. The CDR3 contains 17 residues. The chain's CDR3 is CASSSLGPLGDTGELFF.

The chain links TRBV20-1 to TRBJ2-1; TCRdb calls TRBD2, which cannot be checked without DNA. The CDR3 is 13 amino acids. Germline CDR1 reads DFQATT; CDR2 reads SNEGSKA (reference sequence). This CDR3 is CSARDQGLWEQFF.

CDR3 protein: CASNVAGGVGNTIYF. The genes are TRBV6-1 and TRBJ1-3. Germline CDR1 MNHNS, CDR2 SASEGT. The CDR3 is 15 amino acids.